This TCR beta chain derives from a study of T-cell memory formation after mild COVID-19. MiXCR, run by TCRdb on the 5' RACE reads, gives a single entry per CDR3 protein. The sample records approximately 210,000 distinct CDR3 sequences, more than 25% being singletons. J lost 4 bases, V lost 5 bases, and 4 bases had no gene match. There are 15 residues in the CDR3. Germline lookup yields CDR1 SEHNR and CDR2 FQNEAQ (reference sequence). Sequenced material: PBMCs or a T cell subset sorted from them (not recorded which). The clonotype originates from an adult woman who had mild COVID-19 (a few samples of this study predate the infection). Cell type and time point are not known. This sequence joins TRBV7-9 and TRBJ2-1, with TRBD2 matching over 11 bases. CDR3: CASSATSGEYNEQFF. The CDR3 DNA sequence: TGTGCCAGCAGCGCGACTAGCGGGGAATACAATGAGCAGTTCTTC. Looking up the rest from reference TRBV7-9 and TRBJ2-1 gives the full variable domain: DTGVSQNPRHKITKRGQNVTFRCDPISEHNRLYWYRQTLGQGPEFLTYFQNEAQLEKSRLLSDRFSAERPKGSFSTLEIQRTEQGDSAMYLCASSATSGEYNEQFFGPGTRLTVL.